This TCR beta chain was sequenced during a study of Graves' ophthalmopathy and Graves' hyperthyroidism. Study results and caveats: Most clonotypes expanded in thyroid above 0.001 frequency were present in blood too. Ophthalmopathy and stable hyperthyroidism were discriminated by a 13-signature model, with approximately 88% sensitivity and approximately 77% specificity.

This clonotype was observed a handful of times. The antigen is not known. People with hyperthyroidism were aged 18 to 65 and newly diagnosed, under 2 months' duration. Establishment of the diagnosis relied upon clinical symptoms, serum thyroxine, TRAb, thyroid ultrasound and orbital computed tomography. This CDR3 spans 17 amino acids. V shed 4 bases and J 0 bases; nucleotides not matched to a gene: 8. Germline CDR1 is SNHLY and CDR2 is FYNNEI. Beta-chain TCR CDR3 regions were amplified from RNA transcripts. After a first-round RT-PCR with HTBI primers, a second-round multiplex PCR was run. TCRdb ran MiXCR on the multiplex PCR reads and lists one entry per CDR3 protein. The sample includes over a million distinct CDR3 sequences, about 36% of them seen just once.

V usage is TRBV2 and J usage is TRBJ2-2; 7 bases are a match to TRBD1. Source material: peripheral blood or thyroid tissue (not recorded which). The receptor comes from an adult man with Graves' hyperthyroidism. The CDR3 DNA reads TGTGCCAGCAGTGTAGCCCGGGACAGCCCGAACACCGGGGAGCTGTTTTTT. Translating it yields CASSVARDSPNTGELFF.